The TCR beta chain described here comes from a study of T cell responses to AZD1222 COVID-19 vaccine. Findings and limits, study-wide: Scientists sampled the repertoires only once the peak T cell response had passed.

Between the trimmed V and J ends, which lost 3 bases and 3 bases, there was a span of 5 bases. The CDR3 totals 12 residues. In its sample, this clone was seen a few times. What it binds is unknown. Sequencing used immunoSEQ multiplex PCR; TCRdb keeps in-frame clones, though not all of them. The sample holds about 92,000 clones; around 86% are singletons and the top ten take roughly 10%. This sample comprised peripheral blood, obtained on day 0 of AZD1222 vaccination. This sequence joins TRBV12-3 or TRBV12-4 and TRBJ1-2; D remains ambiguous. The TCR sequence derives from an adult in good health. The CDR3, as DNA: TGTGCCAGCAGTTTGACCGACTATGGCTACACCTTC. This sequence encodes CASSLTDYGYTF.